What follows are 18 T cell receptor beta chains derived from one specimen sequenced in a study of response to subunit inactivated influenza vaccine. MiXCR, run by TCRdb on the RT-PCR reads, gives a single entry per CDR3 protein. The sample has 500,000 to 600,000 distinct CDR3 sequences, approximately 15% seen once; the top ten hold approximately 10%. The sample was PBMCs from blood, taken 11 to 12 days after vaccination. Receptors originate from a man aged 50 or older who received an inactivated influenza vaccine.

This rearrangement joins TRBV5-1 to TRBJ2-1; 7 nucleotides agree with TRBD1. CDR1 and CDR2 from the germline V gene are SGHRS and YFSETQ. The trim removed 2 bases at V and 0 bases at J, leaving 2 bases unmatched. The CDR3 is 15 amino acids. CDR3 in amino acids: CASSFRDSSYNEQFF. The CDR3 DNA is TGCGCCAGCAGCTTCCGGGACAGCTCCTACAATGAGCAGTTCTTC.

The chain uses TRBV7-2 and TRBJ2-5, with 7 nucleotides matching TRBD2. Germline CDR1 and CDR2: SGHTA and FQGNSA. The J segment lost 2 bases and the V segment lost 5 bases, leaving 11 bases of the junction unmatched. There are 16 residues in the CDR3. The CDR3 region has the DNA TGTGCCAGCAGCGCCTTCTGGACTAGTGGTCAAGAGACCCAGTACTTC. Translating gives CASSAFWTSGQETQYF.

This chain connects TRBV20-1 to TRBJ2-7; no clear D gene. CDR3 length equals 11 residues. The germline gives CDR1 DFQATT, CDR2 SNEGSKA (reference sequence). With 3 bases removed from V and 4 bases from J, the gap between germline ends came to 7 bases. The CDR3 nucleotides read TGCAGTGCTAGTCCTACGTACGAGCAGTACTTC. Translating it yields CSASPTYEQYF.

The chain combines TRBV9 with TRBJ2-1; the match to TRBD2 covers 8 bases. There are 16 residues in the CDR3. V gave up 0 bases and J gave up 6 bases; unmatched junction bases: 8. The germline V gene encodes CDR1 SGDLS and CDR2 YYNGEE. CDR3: CASSVVGAGVFNEQFF. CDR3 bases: TGTGCCAGCAGCGTAGTGGGAGCGGGAGTATTCAATGAGCAGTTCTTC.

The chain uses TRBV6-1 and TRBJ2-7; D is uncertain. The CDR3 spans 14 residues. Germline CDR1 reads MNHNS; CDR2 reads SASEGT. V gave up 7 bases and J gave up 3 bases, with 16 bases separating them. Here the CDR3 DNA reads TGTGCCAGCACCCCCCGTATCGACAACTACGAGCAGTACTTC. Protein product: CASTPRIDNYEQYF.

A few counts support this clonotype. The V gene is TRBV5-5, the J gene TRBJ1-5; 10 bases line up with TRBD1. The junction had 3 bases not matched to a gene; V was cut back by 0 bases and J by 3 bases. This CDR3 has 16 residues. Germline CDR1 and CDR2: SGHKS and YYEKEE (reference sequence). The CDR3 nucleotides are TGTGCCAGCAGCTTGGGACAGGGGGCCGACAATCAGCCCCAGCATTTT. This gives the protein CASSLGQGADNQPQHF. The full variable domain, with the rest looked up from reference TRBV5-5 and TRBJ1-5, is DAGVTQSPTHLIKTRGQQVTLRCSPISGHKSVSWYQQVLGQGPQFIFQYYEKEERGRGNFPDRFSARQFPNYSSELNVNALLLGDSALYLCASSLGQGADNQPQHFGDGTRLSIL.

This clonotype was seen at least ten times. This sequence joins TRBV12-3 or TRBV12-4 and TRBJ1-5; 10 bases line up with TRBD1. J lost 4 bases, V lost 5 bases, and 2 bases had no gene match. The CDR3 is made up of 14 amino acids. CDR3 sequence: CASSGTGANQPQHF. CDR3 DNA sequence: TGTGCCAGCAGTGGGACAGGGGCGAATCAGCCCCAGCATTTT.

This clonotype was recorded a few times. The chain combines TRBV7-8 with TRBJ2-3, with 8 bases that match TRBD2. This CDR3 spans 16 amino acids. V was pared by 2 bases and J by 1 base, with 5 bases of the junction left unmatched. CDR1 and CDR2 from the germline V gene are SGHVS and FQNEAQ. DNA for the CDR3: TGTGCCAGCAGCTTAATAGCGGGGATGGGCACAGATACGCAGTATTTT. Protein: CASSLIAGMGTDTQYF.

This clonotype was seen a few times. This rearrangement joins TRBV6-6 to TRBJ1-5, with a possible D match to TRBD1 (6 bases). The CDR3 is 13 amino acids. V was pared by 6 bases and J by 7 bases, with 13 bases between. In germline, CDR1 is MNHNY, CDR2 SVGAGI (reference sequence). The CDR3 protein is CASRGQSGQPQHF. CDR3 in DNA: TGTGCCAGCAGAGGACAGAGTGGACAGCCCCAGCATTTT.

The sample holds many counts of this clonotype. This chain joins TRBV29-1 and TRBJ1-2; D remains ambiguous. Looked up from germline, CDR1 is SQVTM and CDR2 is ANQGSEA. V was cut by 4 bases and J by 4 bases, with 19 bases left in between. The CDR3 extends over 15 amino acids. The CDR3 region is CSVAAGSPATYGYTF. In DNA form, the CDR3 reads TGCAGCGTTGCTGCCGGTTCACCCGCTACCTATGGCTACACCTTC. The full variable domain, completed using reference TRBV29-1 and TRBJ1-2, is SAVISQKPSRDICQRGTSLTIQCQVDSQVTMMFWYRQQPGQSLTLIATANQGSEATYESGFVIDKFPISRPNLTFSTLTVSNMSPEDSSIYLCSVAAGSPATYGYTFGSGTRLTVV.

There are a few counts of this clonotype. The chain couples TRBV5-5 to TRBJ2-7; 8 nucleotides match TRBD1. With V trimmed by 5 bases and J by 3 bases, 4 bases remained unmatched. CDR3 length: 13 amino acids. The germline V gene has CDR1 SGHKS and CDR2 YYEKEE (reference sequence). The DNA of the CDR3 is TGTGCCAGCAGTCATACAGGGGGCTACGAGCAGTACTTC. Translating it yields CASSHTGGYEQYF. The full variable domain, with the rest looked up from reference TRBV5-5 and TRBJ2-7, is DAGVTQSPTHLIKTRGQQVTLRCSPISGHKSVSWYQQVLGQGPQFIFQYYEKEERGRGNFPDRFSARQFPNYSSELNVNALLLGDSALYLCASSHTGGYEQYFGPGTRLTVT.

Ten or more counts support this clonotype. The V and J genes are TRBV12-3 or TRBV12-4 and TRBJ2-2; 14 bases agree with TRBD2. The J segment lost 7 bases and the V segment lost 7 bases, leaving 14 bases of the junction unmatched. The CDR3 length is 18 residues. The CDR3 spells CASTSLGLAGVISGELFF. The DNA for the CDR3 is TGTGCCAGCACCTCCCTGGGACTAGCGGGGGTCATCAGCGGGGAGCTGTTTTTT.

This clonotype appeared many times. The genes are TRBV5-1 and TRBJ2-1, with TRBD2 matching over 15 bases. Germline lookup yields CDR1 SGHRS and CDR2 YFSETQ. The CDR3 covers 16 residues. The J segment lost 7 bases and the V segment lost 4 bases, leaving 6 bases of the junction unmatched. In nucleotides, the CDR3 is TGCGCCAGCAGCCTGATGGGACTAGCGGGGGGAAATGAGCAGTTCTTC. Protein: CASSLMGLAGGNEQFF.

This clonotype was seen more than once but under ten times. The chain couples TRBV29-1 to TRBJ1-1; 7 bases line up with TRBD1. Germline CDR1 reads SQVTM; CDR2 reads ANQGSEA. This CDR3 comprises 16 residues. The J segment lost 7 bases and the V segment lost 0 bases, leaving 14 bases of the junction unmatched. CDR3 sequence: CSVEEPGGVHYNEAFF. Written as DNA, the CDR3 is TGCAGCGTTGAAGAACCAGGGGGGGTCCATTATAATGAAGCTTTCTTT.

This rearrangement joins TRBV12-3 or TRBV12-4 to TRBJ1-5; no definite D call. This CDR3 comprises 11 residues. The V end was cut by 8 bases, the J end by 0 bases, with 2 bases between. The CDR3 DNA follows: TGTGCCAGCGGTAGCAATCAGCCCCAGCATTTT. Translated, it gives CASGSNQPQHF.

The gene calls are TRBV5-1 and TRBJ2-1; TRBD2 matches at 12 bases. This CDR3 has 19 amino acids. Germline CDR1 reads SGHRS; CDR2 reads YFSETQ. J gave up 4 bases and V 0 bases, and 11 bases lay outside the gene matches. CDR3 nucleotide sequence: TGCGCCAGCAGCTTGGGACCTAGCGGGAGGGGTTCCGCATACAATGAGCAGTTCTTC. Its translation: CASSLGPSGRGSAYNEQFF.

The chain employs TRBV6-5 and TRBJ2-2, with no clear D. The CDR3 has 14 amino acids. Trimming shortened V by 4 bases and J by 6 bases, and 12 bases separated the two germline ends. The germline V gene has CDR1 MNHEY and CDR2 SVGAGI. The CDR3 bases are TGTGCCAGCAGTTCGAGCAGGTCGGCCGGGGAGCTGTTTTTT. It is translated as CASSSSRSAGELFF.

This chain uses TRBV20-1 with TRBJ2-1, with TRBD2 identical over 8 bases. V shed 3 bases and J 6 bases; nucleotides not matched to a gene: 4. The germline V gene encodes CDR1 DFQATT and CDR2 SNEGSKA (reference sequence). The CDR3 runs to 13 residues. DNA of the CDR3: TGCAGTGCTAGTAAACTAGCGGTCAATGAGCAGTTCTTC. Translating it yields CSASKLAVNEQFF.